The 21 T cell receptor beta chains below come from one sample, sequenced in a study of cytomegalovirus exposure and HLA in healthy donors. The PCR made use of 60 Vbeta and 13 Jbeta primers. Sequencing used immunoSEQ multiplex PCR; TCRdb keeps in-frame clones, though not all of them. Among about 98,000 clones, roughly 81% were seen once, and the ten largest hold over 1.1%. Material: PBMCs. The source of these receptors is a man in his forties in good health and CMV-seronegative.

The V and J genes are TRBV6-1 and TRBJ1-6; 9 bases fit TRBD1. V was pared by 6 bases and J by 6 bases, with 3 bases of the junction left unmatched. From germline, CDR1 is MNHNS and CDR2 SASEGT. This CDR3 is 14 amino acids long. CDR3 bases: TGTGCCAGCAGGCCGGGACAGGGTAATTCACCCCTCCACTTT. Translated, it gives CASRPGQGNSPLHF.

The J gene is TRBJ2-1, the V gene TRBV5-4, with D possibly TRBD1 on 6 matching bases. CDR3 size: 15 residues. V was trimmed by 1 base and J by 1 base, leaving 9 bases between them. Germline CDR1 is SGHNT and CDR2 is YYREEE (reference sequence). For the CDR3, the DNA is TGTGCCAGCAGCTTGACGACAGGATCCTACAATGAGCAGTTCTTC. Translated, it gives CASSLTTGSYNEQFF.

V is TRBV5-5 and J is TRBJ2-7; 7 bases fit TRBD1. Per the germline V gene, CDR1 is SGHKS and CDR2 is YYEKEE (reference sequence). CDR3 length equals 14 residues. V dropped 0 bases and J dropped 1; count of bases not matched to a gene: 1. The CDR3 DNA follows: TGTGCCAGCAGCTTGGGGGGACAGTCCTACGAGCAGTACTTC. This translates into CASSLGGQSYEQYF. Supplemented by reference TRBV5-5 and TRBJ2-7, the full variable domain reads DAGVTQSPTHLIKTRGQQVTLRCSPISGHKSVSWYQQVLGQGPQFIFQYYEKEERGRGNFPDRFSARQFPNYSSELNVNALLLGDSALYLCASSLGGQSYEQYFGPGTRLTVT.

The chain carries TRBV5-6 and TRBJ2-3, with 11 positions matching TRBD2. The germline V gene has CDR1 SGHDT and CDR2 YYEEEE. V shed 0 bases and J 2 bases; nucleotides not matched to a gene: 5. This CDR3 has 17 residues. The CDR3 is CASSLGLAGGFTDTQYF. The CDR3 DNA sequence: TGTGCCAGCAGCTTGGGGCTAGCGGGGGGATTCACAGATACGCAGTATTTT.

The V gene is TRBV7-9, the J gene TRBJ1-1; 7 bases match TRBD1. The junction had 7 bases not matched to a gene; V was cut back by 5 bases and J by 4 bases. This CDR3 contains 14 residues. Looked up from germline, CDR1 is SEHNR and CDR2 is FQNEAQ (reference sequence). The chain's CDR3 is CASSIQGVGTEAFF. The CDR3 DNA reads as TGTGCCAGCAGCATCCAGGGGGTCGGCACTGAAGCTTTCTTT.

This clone came up a few times. This chain connects TRBV30 to TRBJ1-3; D unresolved. Germline CDR1 GTSNPN, CDR2 SVGIG (reference sequence). V was pared by 0 bases and J by 0 bases, with 6 bases between. The CDR3 extends over 14 amino acids. CDR3 loop: CAWSVLSSGNTIYF. The CDR3 region has the DNA TGTGCCTGGAGTGTACTGAGCTCTGGAAACACCATATATTTT.

The chain joins TRBV6-5 to TRBJ1-2; 9 positions agree with TRBD1. Losses at the gene ends were 8 bases for V and 2 bases for J; bases not matched to a gene: 3. Germline V lookup: CDR1 MNHEY, CDR2 SVGAGI. CDR3 length equals 13 residues. CDR3 DNA: TGTGCCAGCCTAGGGACAGGGAACTATGGCTACACCTTC. It is translated as CASLGTGNYGYTF.

The chain recombines TRBV7-9 with TRBJ1-4; 7 positions agree with TRBD1. Germline values: CDR1 SEHNR, CDR2 FQNEAQ (reference sequence). V was clipped by 4 bases and J by 0 bases; unmatched bases: 5. This CDR3 comprises 16 residues. Written as DNA, the CDR3 is TGTGCCAGCAGCTCACAGGGGAGAGCAACTAATGAAAAACTGTTTTTT. As protein: CASSSQGRATNEKLFF.

The chain has TRBV6-5 and TRBJ2-2; possible D gene TRBD1, 5 bases. V shed 6 bases and J shed 6 bases, with 11 bases lying between them. The CDR3 spans 13 residues. CDR1 MNHEY and CDR2 SVGAGI come from the germline V gene. The CDR3 is CASSVQESGELFF. CDR3 bases: TGTGCCAGCAGCGTACAGGAGTCCGGGGAGCTGTTTTTT.

V and J are TRBV5-6 and TRBJ2-5; D perhaps matches TRBD1 (6 bases). Germline CDR1 SGHDT, CDR2 YYEEEE. This CDR3 region has 15 residues. The V end lost 4 bases, the J end lost 0 bases, and 13 bases lay between the germline ends. DNA for the CDR3: TGTGCCAGCAGCCCTACGACAGGTAACCAAGAGACCCAGTACTTC. It specifies CASSPTTGNQETQYF.

A note on this clone: Other DNA sequences in the sample encode the same CDR3. The chain uses TRBV18 and TRBJ2-5; D call uncertain. This CDR3 has 12 residues. Germline CDR1 and CDR2: KGHSH and LQKENI. Trimming left V 2 bases short and J 4 bases short, with 5 bases between. Here the CDR3 DNA reads TGTGCCAGCTCACCAGCAGGAGAGACCCAGTACTTC. Protein: CASSPAGETQYF.

The chain couples TRBV7-9 to TRBJ1-1; 11 bases align to TRBD1. The V gene end was trimmed by 5 bases and the J gene end by 3 bases; junction bases not matched to a gene: 8. Germline CDR1 SEHNR, CDR2 FQNEAQ (reference sequence). The CDR3 contains 16 residues. The CDR3 protein is CASSPETGQGDTEAFF. CDR3 in DNA: TGTGCCAGCAGCCCAGAAACGGGACAGGGGGACACTGAAGCTTTCTTT.

DNA for the CDR3: TGCGCCAGCAGCTTAGGAATATATGGACAGGACAGAGGGTCACCCCTCCACTTT. Encoded protein: CASSLGIYGQDRGSPLHF. The chain employs TRBV5-1 and TRBJ1-6, with 7 bases that match TRBD1. V gave up 2 bases and J gave up 10 bases; unmatched junction bases: 18. There are 18 residues in the CDR3. Germline V gives CDR1 SGHRS, CDR2 YFSETQ.

This clone appeared a few times. V gene TRBV5-1 combines with J gene TRBJ1-3; D may be TRBD1 (5 bases). V was trimmed by 0 bases and J by 0 bases, leaving 10 bases between them. Per germline, CDR1 SGHRS and CDR2 YFSETQ. This CDR3 comprises 16 residues. The CDR3 DNA is TGCGCCAGCAGCTTGGCCGGACAATTCTCTGGAAACACCATATATTTT. Translating it yields CASSLAGQFSGNTIYF.

This clone was detected a few times. The chain couples TRBV21-1 to TRBJ1-1; the D call TRBD1 from the table was never checked on the DNA. TRBV21-1 is a listed pseudogene. This CDR3 comprises 11 residues. CDR3 protein: CASTPQGEAFF. The CDR3 region has the DNA TGTGCCAGTACCCCTCAGGGTGAAGCTTTCTTT.

This clone turned up a few times. The chain joins TRBV5-1 to TRBJ2-3; D possibly corresponds to TRBD2 (7 bases). Trimming shortened V by 4 bases and J by 4 bases, and 16 bases separated the two germline ends. In germline, CDR1 is SGHRS, CDR2 YFSETQ. CDR3 size: 15 residues. The CDR3 region is CASSRVGGLADTQYF. The CDR3 nucleotides read TGCGCCAGCAGCCGGGTCGGGGGGCTGGCAGATACGCAGTATTTT. Drawing the rest from reference TRBV5-1 and TRBJ2-3, the complete variable domain is KAGVTQTPRYLIKTRGQQVTLSCSPISGHRSVSWYQQTPGQGLQFLFEYFSETQRNKGNFPGRFSGRQFSNSRSEMNVSTLELGDSALYLCASSRVGGLADTQYFGPGTRLTVL.

Notes on this clone: Compared with germline, one end of the junction differs, possibly owing to a read error. The chain joins TRBV6-1 to TRBJ1-5, with D perhaps matching TRBD1 (5 bases). The CDR3 runs 15 residues. The germline gives CDR1 MNHNS, CDR2 SASEGT. This CDR3 is CAGSFPGLGNQPQHF. The CDR3 DNA follows: TGTGCCGGCAGTTTTCCGGGACTAGGCAATCAGCCCCAGCATTTT.

The chain employs TRBV30 and TRBJ2-7; 11 nucleotides line up with TRBD1. The trim removed 7 bases at V and 4 bases at J, leaving 12 bases unmatched. The CDR3 is 15 amino acids. The germline gives CDR1 GTSNPN, CDR2 SVGIG (reference sequence). CDR3 sequence (DNA): TGTGCCTCCCGGACAGGGGGCGAAAGAGTGTACGAGCAGTACTTC. This translates into CASRTGGERVYEQYF.

V is TRBV11-2 and J is TRBJ2-7; unclear D gene. With 5 bases removed from V and 4 bases from J, the gap between germline ends came to 12 bases. Germline-derived CDR1 and CDR2 are SGHAT and FQNNGV. The CDR3 is made up of 13 amino acids. In DNA, the CDR3 is TGTGCCAGCAGCCACTTGGGCCCTTACGAGCAGTACTTC. It translates to CASSHLGPYEQYF.

This chain joins TRBV7-9 and TRBJ2-2; tentative D call: TRBD1 (5 bases). Trimming removed 6 bases at V and 1 base at J, with 15 bases between. CDR3 length: 16 amino acids. Germline V lookup: CDR1 SEHNR, CDR2 FQNEAQ (reference sequence). The CDR3 region is CASSIGPGMNTGELFF. The CDR3 DNA follows: TGTGCCAGCAGTATAGGGCCAGGGATGAACACCGGGGAGCTGTTTTTT. Supplemented by reference TRBV7-9 and TRBJ2-2, the full variable domain reads DTGVSQNPRHKITKRGQNVTFRCDPISEHNRLYWYRQTLGQGPEFLTYFQNEAQLEKSRLLSDRFSAERPKGSFSTLEIQRTEQGDSAMYLCASSIGPGMNTGELFFGEGSRLTVL.

There are a few counts of this clone. The chain couples TRBV2 to TRBJ1-5; no clear D. CDR3 length: 14 amino acids. The V end lost 5 bases, the J end lost 3 bases, and 11 bases lay between the germline ends. CDR1 and CDR2 from the germline V gene are SNHLY and FYNNEI. Here the CDR3 reads CASSSASINQPQHF. In nucleotides, the CDR3 is TGTGCCAGCAGTTCCGCGAGTATCAATCAGCCCCAGCATTTT.